This T cell receptor (beta chain) was recorded in a study of CD8 T cells in ankylosing spondylitis. MiXCR, run by TCRdb on the 5' RACE reads, gives a single entry per CDR3 protein. Here the sample spans around 140,000 distinct CDR3 sequences, about an eighth being singletons. V shed 0 bases and J shed 0 bases, with 11 bases lying between them. The germline gives CDR1 MNHEY, CDR2 SVGAGI. The CDR3 consists of 17 residues. General study points: Disease-associated clonotypes exhibited CD8+ identity and were relatively infrequent in peripheral blood. Reactive arthritis synovial fluid and blood were previously reported to contain some motif variants.

This clonotype was detected many times. Its antigen is unknown. This TCR was recovered from a female donor with ankylosing spondylitis or in good health (not recorded which). The chain employs TRBV6-5 and TRBJ2-2; D is tentatively TRBD1 or TRBD2 (6 bases each). Sequenced material: blood, either unsorted or a sorted T cell fraction (not recorded which). The CDR3 coding sequence is TGTGCCAGCAGTTACTCGAAGGGGGGCGCGAACACCGGGGAGCTGTTTTTT. It translates to CASSYSKGGANTGELFF.